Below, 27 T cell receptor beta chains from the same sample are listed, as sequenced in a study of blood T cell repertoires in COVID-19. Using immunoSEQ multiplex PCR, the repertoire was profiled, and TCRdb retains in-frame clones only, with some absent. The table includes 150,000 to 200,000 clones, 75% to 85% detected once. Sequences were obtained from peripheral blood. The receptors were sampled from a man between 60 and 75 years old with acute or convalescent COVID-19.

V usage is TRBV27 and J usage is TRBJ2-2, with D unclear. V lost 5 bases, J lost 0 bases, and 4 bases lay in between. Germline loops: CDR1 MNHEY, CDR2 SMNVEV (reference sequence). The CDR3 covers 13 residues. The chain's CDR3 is CASSTTNTGELFF. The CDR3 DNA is TGTGCCAGCAGTACAACGAACACCGGGGAGCTGTTTTTT.

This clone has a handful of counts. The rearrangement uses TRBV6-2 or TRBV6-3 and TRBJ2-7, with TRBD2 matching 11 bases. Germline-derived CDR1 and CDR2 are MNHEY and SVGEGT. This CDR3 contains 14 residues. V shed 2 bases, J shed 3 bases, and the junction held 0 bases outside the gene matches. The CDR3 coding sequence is TGTGCCAGCAGTTACGGGACTAGCGGCTACGAGCAGTACTTC. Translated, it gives CASSYGTSGYEQYF.

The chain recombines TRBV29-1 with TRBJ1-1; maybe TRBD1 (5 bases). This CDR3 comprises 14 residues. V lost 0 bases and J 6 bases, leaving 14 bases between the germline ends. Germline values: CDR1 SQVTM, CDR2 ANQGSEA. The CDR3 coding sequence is TGCAGCGTTGAAGATCCTTTAAAGGGGTCTGAAGCTTTCTTT. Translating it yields CSVEDPLKGSEAFF.

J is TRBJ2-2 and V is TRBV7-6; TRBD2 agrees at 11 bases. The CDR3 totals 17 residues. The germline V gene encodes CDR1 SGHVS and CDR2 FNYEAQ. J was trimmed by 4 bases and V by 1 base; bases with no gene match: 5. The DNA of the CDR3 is TGTGCCAGCAGCTTAGAGGGCCTAGCGGGAGGCACCGGGGAGCTGTTTTTT. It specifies CASSLEGLAGGTGELFF.

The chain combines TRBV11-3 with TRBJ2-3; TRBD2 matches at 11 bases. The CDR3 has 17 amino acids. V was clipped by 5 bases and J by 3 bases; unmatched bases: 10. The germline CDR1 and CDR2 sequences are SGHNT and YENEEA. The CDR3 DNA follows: TGTGCCAGCAGCAACCGACTAGCGGGGCCTGGGACAGATACGCAGTATTTT. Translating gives CASSNRLAGPGTDTQYF.

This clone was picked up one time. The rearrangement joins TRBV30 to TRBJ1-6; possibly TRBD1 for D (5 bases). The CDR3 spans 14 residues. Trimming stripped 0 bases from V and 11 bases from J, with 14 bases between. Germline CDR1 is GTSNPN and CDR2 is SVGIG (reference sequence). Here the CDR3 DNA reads TGTGCCTGGAGTGTACTGGGGGGGGGAACACCCCTCCACTTT. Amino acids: CAWSVLGGGTPLHF.

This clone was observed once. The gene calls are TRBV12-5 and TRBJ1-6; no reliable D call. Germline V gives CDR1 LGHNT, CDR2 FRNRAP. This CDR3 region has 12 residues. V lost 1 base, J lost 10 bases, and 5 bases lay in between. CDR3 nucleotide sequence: TGTGCTAGTGGTTTGGGGCCCTCACCCCTCCACTTT. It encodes CASGLGPSPLHF.

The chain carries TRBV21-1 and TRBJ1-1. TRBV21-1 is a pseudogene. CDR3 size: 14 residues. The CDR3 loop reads CASSIPGGKTEAFF. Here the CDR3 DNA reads TGTGCCAGCAGCATCCCGGGGGGAAAGACTGAAGCTTTCTTT.

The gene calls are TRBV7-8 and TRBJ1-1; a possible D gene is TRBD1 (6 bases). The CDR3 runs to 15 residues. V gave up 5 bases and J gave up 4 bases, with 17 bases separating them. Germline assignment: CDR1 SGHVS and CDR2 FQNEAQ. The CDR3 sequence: CASSPQGSFTTEAFF. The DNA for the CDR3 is TGTGCCAGCAGCCCCCAGGGGTCTTTCACCACTGAAGCTTTCTTT.

The CDR3 is CASSPATGEGEQFF. The CDR3 bases are TGTGCCAGCTCACCCGCGACAGGGGAGGGTGAGCAGTTCTTC. This chain joins TRBV18 and TRBJ2-1, with D possibly TRBD1 on 8 matching bases. Trimming removed 3 bases at V and 9 bases at J, with 15 bases between. The germline V gene has CDR1 KGHSH and CDR2 LQKENI. This CDR3 has 14 residues.

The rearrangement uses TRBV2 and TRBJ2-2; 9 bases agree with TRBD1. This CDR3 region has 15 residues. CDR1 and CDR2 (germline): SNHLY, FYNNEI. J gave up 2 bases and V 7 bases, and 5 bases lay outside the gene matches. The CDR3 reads CASTSGQGNTGELFF. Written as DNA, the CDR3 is TGTGCCAGCACCTCGGGACAGGGCAACACCGGGGAGCTGTTTTTT.

The CDR3 spells CASSVRGGYTEAFF. CDR3 sequence (DNA): TGTGCCAGCTCAGTAAGGGGGGGGTACACTGAAGCTTTCTTT. The chain joins TRBV18 to TRBJ1-1, with D possibly matching TRBD1 (6 bases). Trimming removed 5 bases from V and 3 bases from J, with 13 bases in between. The germline V gene encodes CDR1 KGHSH and CDR2 LQKENI. This CDR3 is 14 amino acids long.

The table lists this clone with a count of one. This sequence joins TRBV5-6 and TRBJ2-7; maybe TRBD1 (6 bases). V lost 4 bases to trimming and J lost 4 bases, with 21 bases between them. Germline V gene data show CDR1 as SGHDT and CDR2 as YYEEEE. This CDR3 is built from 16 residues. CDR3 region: CASSETKTGWAYEQYF. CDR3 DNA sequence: TGTGCCAGCAGCGAAACTAAAACAGGGTGGGCATACGAGCAGTACTTC.

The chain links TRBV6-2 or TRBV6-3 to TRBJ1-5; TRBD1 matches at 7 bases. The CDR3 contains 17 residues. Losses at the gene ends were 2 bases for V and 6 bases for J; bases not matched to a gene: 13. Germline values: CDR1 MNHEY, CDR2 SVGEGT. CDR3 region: CASSYPPRRGLGQPQHF. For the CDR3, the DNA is TGTGCCAGCAGTTACCCCCCGCGTAGGGGGCTGGGTCAGCCCCAGCATTTT.

The DNA of the CDR3 is TGTGCCAGCTCACCACCGGTATTGGGACAGGGGTATTCACCCCTCCACTTT. This sequence encodes CASSPPVLGQGYSPLHF. The chain combines TRBV18 with TRBJ1-6; 10 nucleotides align to TRBD1. The length of the CDR3 is 17 residues. The trim removed 0 bases at V and 8 bases at J, leaving 7 bases unmatched. Germline values: CDR1 KGHSH, CDR2 LQKENI.

For the CDR3, the DNA is TGTGCCAGCAGCCAAGGAGGGACAGGCGGGTCAGATACGCAGTATTTT. It yields the protein CASSQGGTGGSDTQYF. V is TRBV4-2 and J is TRBJ2-3; 8 bases align to TRBD1. The trim removed 1 base at V and 4 bases at J, leaving 7 bases unmatched. The CDR3 loop spans 16 amino acids. Germline CDR1 and CDR2: LGHNA and YNFKEQ.

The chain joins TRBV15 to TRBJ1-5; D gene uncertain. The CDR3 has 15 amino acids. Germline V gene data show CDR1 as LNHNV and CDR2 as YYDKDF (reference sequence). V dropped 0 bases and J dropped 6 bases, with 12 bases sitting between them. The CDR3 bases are TGTGCCACCAGCAGAGATTTTGACATCGGTCAGCCCCAGCATTTT. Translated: CATSRDFDIGQPQHF. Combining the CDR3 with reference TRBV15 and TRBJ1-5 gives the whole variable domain DAMVIQNPRYQVTQFGKPVTLSCSQTLNHNVMYWYQQKSSQAPKLLFHYYDKDFNNEADTPDNFQSRRPNTSFCFLDIRSPGLGDTAMYLCATSRDFDIGQPQHFGDGTRLSIL.

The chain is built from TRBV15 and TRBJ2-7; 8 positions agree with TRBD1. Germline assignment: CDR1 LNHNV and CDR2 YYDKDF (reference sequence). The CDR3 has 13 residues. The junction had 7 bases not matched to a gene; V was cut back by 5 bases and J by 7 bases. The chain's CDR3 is CATSPRGPGEQYF. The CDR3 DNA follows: TGTGCCACCAGCCCCAGGGGGCCCGGAGAGCAGTACTTC.

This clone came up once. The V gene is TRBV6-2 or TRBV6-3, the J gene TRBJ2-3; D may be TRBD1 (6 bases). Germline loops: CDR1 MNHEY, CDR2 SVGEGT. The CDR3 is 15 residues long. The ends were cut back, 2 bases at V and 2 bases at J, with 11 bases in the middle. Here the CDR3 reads CASSYGQGSTDTQYF. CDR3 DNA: TGTGCCAGCAGTTACGGGCAGGGGTCCACAGATACGCAGTATTTT.

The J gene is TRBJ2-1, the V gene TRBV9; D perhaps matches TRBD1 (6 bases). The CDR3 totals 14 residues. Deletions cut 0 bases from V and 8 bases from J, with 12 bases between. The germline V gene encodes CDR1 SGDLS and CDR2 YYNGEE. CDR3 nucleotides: TGTGCCAGCAGCGTAGGGCCCAGGGGCGATGAGCAGTTCTTC. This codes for CASSVGPRGDEQFF.

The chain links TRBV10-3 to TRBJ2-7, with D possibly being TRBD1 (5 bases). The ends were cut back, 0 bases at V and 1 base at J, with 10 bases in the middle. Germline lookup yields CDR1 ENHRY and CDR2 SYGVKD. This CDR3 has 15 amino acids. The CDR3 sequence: CAISESNSGSYEQYF. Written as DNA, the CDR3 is TGTGCCATCAGTGAGTCGAATTCAGGGTCCTACGAGCAGTACTTC.

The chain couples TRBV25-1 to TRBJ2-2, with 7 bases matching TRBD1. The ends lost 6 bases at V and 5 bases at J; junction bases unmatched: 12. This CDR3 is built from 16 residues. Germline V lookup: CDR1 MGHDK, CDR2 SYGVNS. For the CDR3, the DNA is TGTGCCAGCAGGGAGTGGGCAGGGGGTATGACCGGGGAGCTGTTTTTT. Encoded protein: CASREWAGGMTGELFF.

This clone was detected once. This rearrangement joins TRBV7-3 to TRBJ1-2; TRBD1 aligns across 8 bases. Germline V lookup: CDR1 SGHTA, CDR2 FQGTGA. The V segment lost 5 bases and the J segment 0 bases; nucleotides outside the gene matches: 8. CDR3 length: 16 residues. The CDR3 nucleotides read TGTGCCAGCAGCCTACGACAGGGGAATTCTAACTATGGCTACACCTTC. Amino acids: CASSLRQGNSNYGYTF. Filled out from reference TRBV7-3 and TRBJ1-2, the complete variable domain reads GAGVSQTPSNKVTEKGKYVELRCDPISGHTALYWYRQSLGQGPEFLIYFQGTGAADDSGLPNDRFFAVRPEGSVSTLKIQRTERGDSAVYLCASSLRQGNSNYGYTFGSGTRLTVV.

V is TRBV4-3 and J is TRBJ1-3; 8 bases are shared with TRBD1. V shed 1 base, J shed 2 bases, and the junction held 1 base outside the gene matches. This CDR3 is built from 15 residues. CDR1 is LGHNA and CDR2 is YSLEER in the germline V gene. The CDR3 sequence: CASSQGTGPGNTIYF. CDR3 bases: TGCGCCAGCAGCCAAGGGACAGGGCCTGGAAACACCATATATTTT.

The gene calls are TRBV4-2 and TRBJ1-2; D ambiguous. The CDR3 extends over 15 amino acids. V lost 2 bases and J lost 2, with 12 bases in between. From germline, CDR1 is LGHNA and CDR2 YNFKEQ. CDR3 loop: CASSQLLPQNYGYTF. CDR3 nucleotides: TGTGCCAGCAGCCAACTCCTTCCACAGAACTATGGCTACACCTTC.

As DNA, the CDR3 is TGCAGCGTTGAGGACTACACAGATACGCAGTATTTT. As protein: CSVEDYTDTQYF. This sequence joins TRBV29-1 and TRBJ2-3, with D maybe TRBD2 (6 bases). The V end was cut by 3 bases, the J end by 2 bases, with 6 bases between. Germline V gene sequence: CDR1 SQVTM, CDR2 ANQGSEA. The CDR3 runs 12 residues.

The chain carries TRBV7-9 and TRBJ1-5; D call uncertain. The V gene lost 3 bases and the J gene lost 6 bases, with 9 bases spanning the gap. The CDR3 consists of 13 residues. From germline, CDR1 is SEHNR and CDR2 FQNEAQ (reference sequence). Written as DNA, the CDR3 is TGTGCCAGCAGCTTGGGAGGGAGTCAGCCCCAGCATTTT. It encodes CASSLGGSQPQHF.